This T cell receptor beta chain was obtained from a study of T cells expressing NK-cell markers. Study information: It was sorted CD3+CD56+NKG2C+, CD3+CD56+NKG2C- and CD3+CD56-NKG2C+ T cells that supplied the TCR beta repertoires.

Production of TCR beta cDNA relied on 5'RACE template switching with UMIs. TCRdb re-called the 5' RACE reads and gives one entry per CDR3 protein, without DNA. This sample's table reports 550,000 to 600,000 distinct CDR3 sequences. With respect to this clonotype: Its antigen is unknown.

Broader study findings: The contribution of dominant NKG2C+ clonotypes to CD8+ T cells in about six donors was about 1.0-8%.

The length of the CDR3 is 14 residues. Looked up from germline, CDR1 is SQVTM and CDR2 is ANQGSEA. The clonotype originates from a man younger than 35 in good health. The rearrangement links TRBV29-1 to TRBJ2-3. The sequenced sample consisted of blood T cells: a sorted CD56 or NKG2C T cell subset, CD4+ or CD8+ T cells, or bulk PBMC T cells (not recorded which). The CDR3 sequence is CSVEGRSSTDTQYF.